A selection of T cell receptor beta chains follows, all from one sample in a study of cytomegalovirus exposure and HLA in healthy donors. TCRdb's table, derived via immunoSEQ multiplex PCR, lists solely in-frame clones and lacks some. The sample lists 50,000 to 55,000 clones, around 81% occurring once. What was sequenced was PBMCs. Source of these receptors: a boy between 10 and 17 years old in good health and CMV-seropositive. CDR3s leave out the opening cysteine and the closing phenylalanine or tryptophan. Where a row states a size, it is once, few, many or the class of an expanded clone; other rows omit it.

j_call: TRBJ2-7; v_call: TRBV7-8; clone_size: -; cdr3_aa: ASSPTTGFYEQY
j_call: TRBJ1-5; v_call: TRBV10-3; clone_size: -; cdr3_aa: AISELGTDQPQH
j_call: TRBJ1-4; v_call: TRBV11-2; clone_size: few; cdr3_aa: ASSRGGLSNEKLF
j_call: TRBJ2-7; v_call: TRBV2; clone_size: few; cdr3_aa: ASSEASSQGYEQY
j_call: TRBJ2-1; v_call: TRBV4-1; clone_size: -; cdr3_aa: ASSPQTSGNEQF
j_call: TRBJ2-7; v_call: TRBV18; clone_size: once; cdr3_aa: ASSPKVVRSYEQY
j_call: TRBJ2-7; v_call: TRBV7-9; clone_size: few; cdr3_aa: ASSYDRRSSYEQY
j_call: TRBJ2-2; v_call: TRBV29-1; clone_size: -; cdr3_aa: SVLLQGVAGELF
j_call: TRBJ2-3; v_call: TRBV27; clone_size: -; cdr3_aa: ASTPEFGTDTQY
j_call: TRBJ1-1; v_call: TRBV29-1; clone_size: few; cdr3_aa: SVERGNTEAF
j_call: TRBJ2-5; v_call: TRBV2; clone_size: once; cdr3_aa: ASRNRAGGSQY
j_call: TRBJ1-1; v_call: TRBV5-1; clone_size: -; cdr3_aa: ASSLGVISTEAF
j_call: TRBJ1-2; v_call: TRBV6-5; clone_size: few; cdr3_aa: ASRHRESYT
j_call: TRBJ1-5; v_call: TRBV7-9; clone_size: -; cdr3_aa: ASSQGWGNQPQH